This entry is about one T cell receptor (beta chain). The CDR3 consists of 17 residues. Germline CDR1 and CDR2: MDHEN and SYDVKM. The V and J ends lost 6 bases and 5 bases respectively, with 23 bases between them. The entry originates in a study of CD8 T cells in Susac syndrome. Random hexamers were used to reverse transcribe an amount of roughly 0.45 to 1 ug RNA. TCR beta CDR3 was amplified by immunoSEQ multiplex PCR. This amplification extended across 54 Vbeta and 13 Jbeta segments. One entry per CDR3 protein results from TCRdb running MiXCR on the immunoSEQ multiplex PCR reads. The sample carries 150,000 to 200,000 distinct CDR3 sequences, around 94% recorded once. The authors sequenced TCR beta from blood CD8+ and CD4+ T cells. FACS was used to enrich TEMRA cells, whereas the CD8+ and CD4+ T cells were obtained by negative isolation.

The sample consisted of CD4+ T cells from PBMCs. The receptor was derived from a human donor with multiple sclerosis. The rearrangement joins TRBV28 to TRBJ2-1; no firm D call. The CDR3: CASRPQNLNLQNNEQFF. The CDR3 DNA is TGTGCCAGCAGGCCCCAAAACCTAAACTTACAAAACAATGAGCAGTTCTTC.